The present TCR beta chain was sequenced within a study of blood T cell repertoires in COVID-19. Study information: From the United States, Italy and Spain came samples of acute and convalescent COVID-19.

The data were produced by immunoSEQ multiplex PCR, yet TCRdb's version contains in-frame clones alone and is incomplete. The table lists 100,000 or so clones, 84% of them singletons. Germline V lookup: CDR1 LNHNV, CDR2 YYDKDF (reference sequence). Trimming removed 1 base from V and 5 bases from J, with 12 bases in between. This CDR3 spans 15 amino acids. This clonotype was obtained from a man between 70 and 80 years old with active or convalescent COVID-19. The chain couples TRBV15 to TRBJ1-5, with D hard to call. What was sequenced was peripheral blood. CDR3 loop: CATSRGVGEYQPQHF. CDR3 sequence (DNA): TGTGCCACCAGCAGAGGGGTGGGAGAGTATCAGCCCCAGCATTTT.